This T cell receptor (beta chain) was recorded in a study of long-term antiretroviral therapy in people with HIV. Germline V gene data show CDR1 as SGHRS and CDR2 as YFSETQ. There are 14 residues in the CDR3. Between the trimmed V and J ends, which lost 2 bases and 5 bases, there was a span of 12 bases. With survey level as its setting, the immunoSEQ assay was v3.0. Data came from immunoSEQ multiplex PCR; TCRdb stores just in-frame clones and leaves some out. The sample holds 10,000 or so clones, about 80% seen once. This clone has a single count. This sequence originates from a man aged 35 to 55 with HIV. The rearrangement joins TRBV5-1 to TRBJ2-3; a possible D gene is TRBD1 (5 bases). The sample consisted of unsorted PBMCs, taken 3 to 3.3 years before starting antiretroviral therapy. The CDR3 sequence is CASSFLRQQDTQYF. DNA of the CDR3: TGCGCCAGCAGCTTTTTACGACAGCAAGATACGCAGTATTTT.